A selection of T cell receptor beta chains follows, all from one sample in a study of CD8 T cells in Susac syndrome. TCRdb analysed the immunoSEQ multiplex PCR reads with MiXCR anew, one entry per CDR3 protein. The data show around 280,000 distinct CDR3 sequences, about 91% seen once. What was sequenced was CD4+ T cells from PBMCs. The source is a human donor with multiple sclerosis. Each CDR3 is given with its conserved first and last residue. A D gene is named only where the DNA matches it firmly. The listing skips clone size in some rows; elsewhere it reads once, few, many or a size class.

D gene	V gene	J gene	clone size	CDR3 protein	CDR3 DNA
TRBD1	TRBV20-1	TRBJ2-2	once	CSAPRPGGAGTGELFF	TGCAGTGCTCCTCGGCCAGGGGGCGCGGGCACCGGGGAGCTGTTTTTT
TRBD2	TRBV6-2/TRBV6-3	TRBJ2-3	-	CASSLGVAGYTDTQYF	TGTGCCAGCAGCCTCGGGGTAGCGGGGTACACAGATACGCAGTATTTT
TRBD2	TRBV11-2	TRBJ2-7	-	CASSWDYRSSYEQYF	TGTGCCAGCAGCTGGGACTATCGGAGCTCCTACGAGCAGTACTTC
-	TRBV24-1	TRBJ1-2	-	CATSDPNFNGYTF	TGTGCCACCAGTGACCCGAACTTCAATGGCTACACCTTC
-	TRBV18	TRBJ2-1	-	CASSPRIILNEQFF	TGTGCCAGCTCACCCCGGATCATACTAAATGAGCAGTTCTTC
-	TRBV7-3	TRBJ2-7	-	CASSQGRTYEQYF	TGTGCCAGCAGCCAGGGACGGACCTACGAGCAGTACTTC
-	TRBV6-1	TRBJ2-7	-	CATTRRHVAGGELNEQYF	TGTGCCACCACCAGAAGGCACGTGGCAGGGGGGGAGCTCAACGAGCAGTACTTC
TRBD1	TRBV5-4	TRBJ1-2	-	CASRGQGALANYGYTF	TGTGCCAGCAGAGGACAGGGGGCGTTAGCTAACTATGGCTACACCTTC
TRBD2	TRBV11-1	TRBJ2-1	-	CASSTPHQASGVEGFSYNEQFF	TGTGCCAGCAGCACTCCTCACCAGGCTAGCGGGGTCGAGGGGTTCTCCTACAATGAGCAGTTCTTC
TRBD2	TRBV5-1	TRBJ2-1	-	CASSSLSGGAVDEQFF	TGCGCCAGCAGCTCTCTTAGCGGGGGGGCTGTAGATGAGCAGTTCTTC
TRBD2	TRBV27	TRBJ2-1	-	CATRFPGSHLAGSYNEQFF	TGTGCCACCCGTTTCCCAGGGTCGCATCTAGCGGGCTCCTACAATGAGCAGTTCTTC
-	TRBV6-5	TRBJ1-2	-	CASSWTEAYGYTF	TGTGCCAGCAGTTGGACGGAAGCCTATGGCTACACCTTC
-	TRBV24-1	TRBJ2-1	once	CATSESGRGLYNEQFF	TGTGCCACCAGTGAGTCCGGAAGGGGGTTGTACAATGAGCAGTTCTTC
-	TRBV2	TRBJ2-3	-	CASSVTLYLDTQYF	TGTGCCAGCAGTGTGACGTTATATCTGGATACGCAGTATTTT
-	TRBV7-9	TRBJ1-1	-	CASSLGGAVTEAFF	TGTGCCAGCAGCTTAGGGGGGGCTGTCACTGAAGCTTTCTTT
-	TRBV4-3	TRBJ2-7	few	CASSQVPGWNYEQYF	TGCGCCAGCAGCCAAGTCCCAGGGTGGAACTACGAGCAGTACTTC
TRBD1	TRBV5-4	TRBJ1-1	-	CASSPRQGLYTPEAFF	TGTGCCAGCAGCCCTCGACAGGGGTTATACACTCCTGAAGCTTTCTTT
-	TRBV3-1	TRBJ2-1	once	CASSQGPYAQFF	TGTGCCAGCAGCCAAGGGCCCTATGCGCAGTTCTTC
-	TRBV23-1	TRBJ1-5	-	CASSLNSAHNQPQHF	TGCGCCAGCAGTCTCAACTCGGCTCACAATCAGCCCCAGCATTTT
TRBD1	TRBV7-2	TRBJ2-5	-	CASSFGDREETQYF	TGTGCCAGCAGCTTCGGGGACAGGGAAGAGACCCAGTACTTC
TRBD2	TRBV6-1	TRBJ2-7	-	CASINFGASGSYEQYF	TGTGCCAGCATCAACTTCGGGGCTAGCGGGAGCTACGAGCAGTACTTC
TRBD2	TRBV24-1	TRBJ2-7	-	CATSDHRGTSLYEQYF	TGTGCCACCAGTGACCACCGCGGGACTAGCCTCTACGAGCAGTACTTC
-	TRBV29-1	TRBJ2-6	-	CSVVHSPHSGANVLTF	TGCAGCGTTGTGCACTCCCCCCACTCTGGGGCCAACGTCCTGACTTTC
-	TRBV12-3/TRBV12-4	TRBJ1-2	-	CASSATRHGGYTF	TGTGCCAGCAGCGCGACTCGACATGGGGGCTACACCTTC
TRBD1	TRBV28	TRBJ1-2	-	CASSLGDRLRGGYTF	TGTGCCAGCAGCCTTGGGGACAGACTCCGAGGAGGCTACACCTTC
-	TRBV10-3	TRBJ2-7	-	CAIGQDSYEQYF	TGTGCCATCGGCCAAGACTCCTACGAGCAGTACTTC
-	TRBV6-1	TRBJ1-1	-	CASSEWANTEAFF	TGTGCCAGCAGTGAATGGGCGAACACTGAAGCTTTCTTT
-	TRBV6-5	TRBJ1-1	-	CASSPPGGGSEAFF	TGTGCCAGCAGCCCCCCGGGGGGGGGCTCAGAAGCTTTCTTT
-	TRBV19	TRBJ2-1	-	CASSIRPGRYYNEQFF	TGTGCCAGTAGTATCCGTCCGGGACGGTACTACAATGAGCAGTTCTTC
-	TRBV30	TRBJ1-4	-	CAWSKGGGGEKLFF	TGTGCCTGGAGTAAGGGAGGAGGGGGTGAAAAACTGTTTTTT
TRBD2	TRBV2	TRBJ2-1	-	CASSPRASGSNYEQFF	TGTGCCAGCAGTCCACGGGCAAGCGGGAGTAACTATGAGCAGTTCTTC
-	TRBV5-1	TRBJ1-5	-	CASSRDPVKDQPQHF	TGCGCCAGCAGCAGGGATCCCGTTAAGGATCAGCCCCAGCATTTT
TRBD1	TRBV6-2/TRBV6-3	TRBJ1-4	-	CASSRNRRTGANEKLFF	TGTGCCAGCAGTCGTAACCGACGGACAGGGGCTAATGAAAAACTGTTTTTT
-	TRBV7-2	TRBJ1-5	-	CASSPPGGYSNQPQHF	TGTGCCAGCAGCCCCCCGGGGGGTTATAGCAATCAGCCCCAGCATTTT
-	TRBV7-9	TRBJ1-6	-	CASSLDGRSHSPLHF	TGTGCCAGCAGCTTGGACGGCCGATCCCATTCACCCCTCCACTTT